A single sample gave rise to the 5 T cell receptor beta chains below, sequenced in a study of spatial heterogeneity in lung cancer. Time point meaning: sample taken at primary tumor resection. Unsorted tumor, nontumor lung tissue or cryopreserved PBMC supplied the whole RNA. TCRdb itself ran the 5' RACE reads through MiXCR, one entry per CDR3 protein. The sample holds roughly 91,000 distinct CDR3 sequences; more than 15% are singletons and the top ten take roughly 6%. Here the sequenced sample was PBMCs, taken at surgery. Every receptor here comes from a male donor with early-stage non-small cell lung cancer.

The chain links TRBV28 to TRBJ2-2; either TRBD1 or TRBD2 may supply D (5 bases each). Germline CDR1 MDHEN, CDR2 SYDVKM. This CDR3 has 15 amino acids. V lost 2 bases to trimming and J lost 8 bases, with 15 bases between them. The CDR3, as DNA: TGTGCCAGCAGTTTACCCGGGACGGGCATGGGGGAGCTGTTTTTT. This gives the protein CASSLPGTGMGELFF. Full variable domain (rest looked up from reference TRBV28 and TRBJ2-2): DVKVTQSSRYLVKRTGEKVFLECVQDMDHENMFWYRQDPGLGLRLIYFSYDVKMKEKGDIPEGYSVSREKKERFSLILESASTNQTSMYLCASSLPGTGMGELFFGEGSRLTVL.

The chain is built from TRBV18 and TRBJ1-1, with TRBD1 matching over 8 bases. The V gene's germline CDR1 is KGHSH and CDR2 LQKENI. Losses at the gene ends were 3 bases for V and 3 bases for J; bases not matched to a gene: 3. This CDR3 contains 14 residues. In DNA form, the CDR3 reads TGTGCCAGCTCACCCGACAGGGGAGACACTGAAGCTTTCTTT. Translating it yields CASSPDRGDTEAFF.

The chain uses TRBV14 and TRBJ2-3, with 10 bases identical to TRBD1. V lost 4 bases to trimming and J lost 5 bases; unmatched junction nucleotides: 9. This CDR3 has 16 residues. Germline lookup yields CDR1 SGHDN and CDR2 FVKESK. The CDR3 spells CASSPWTGGRVDTQYF. The CDR3 DNA reads as TGTGCCAGCAGCCCATGGACAGGGGGGCGTGTAGATACGCAGTATTTT.

The chain recombines TRBV7-2 with TRBJ1-5; TRBD1 matches 8 bases. The germline CDR1 and CDR2 sequences are SGHTA and FQGNSA. Trimming took 2 bases from V and 7 from J; bases not matched to a gene: 1. The CDR3 contains 13 residues. In nucleotides, the CDR3 is TGTGCCAGCAGCTTACAGGGGGCCCAGCCCCAGCATTTT. Protein product: CASSLQGAQPQHF.

This chain connects TRBV7-9 to TRBJ1-4; 9 bases are shared with TRBD1. CDR1 is SEHNR and CDR2 is FQNEAQ in the germline V gene (reference sequence). This CDR3 spans 17 amino acids. V was clipped by 5 bases and J by 6 bases; unmatched bases: 13. CDR3 residues: CASSPWTGVDSDEKLFF. In DNA form, the CDR3 reads TGTGCCAGCAGCCCTTGGACAGGGGTTGATAGCGATGAAAAACTGTTTTTT.